The 30 T cell receptor beta chains below all came from one sample that was sequenced in a study of cytomegalovirus exposure and HLA in healthy donors. The PCR ran on 60 Vbeta and 13 Jbeta primers. TCRdb keeps only in-frame clones here, not all; method: immunoSEQ multiplex PCR. The sample includes some 120,000 clones, around 86% of them seen just once. The source material was PBMCs. The receptors were gathered from a woman between 25 and 40 years old in good health and CMV-seronegative.

This clone has more than one count but fewer than ten. The CDR3 reads CASSGTRGYEQYF. CDR3 DNA: TGTGCCAGCAGTGGGACTAGGGGGTACGAGCAGTACTTC. The gene calls are TRBV2 and TRBJ2-7; tentatively, D is TRBD2 (7 bases). The CDR3 extends over 13 amino acids. Trimming left V 4 bases short and J 4 bases short, with 11 bases between. Germline V gives CDR1 SNHLY, CDR2 FYNNEI.

The rearrangement links TRBV2 to TRBJ1-1; possibly TRBD1 for D (5 bases). This CDR3 comprises 15 residues. V dropped 6 bases and J dropped 1 base, with 15 bases sitting between them. Per the germline V gene, CDR1 is SNHLY and CDR2 is FYNNEI. The CDR3 bases are TGTGCCAGCAGAGCTCGGCGGGGCCAGAACACTGAAGCTTTCTTT. Amino acids: CASRARRGQNTEAFF.

The chain has TRBV28 and TRBJ2-5; 9 bases line up with TRBD1. V dropped 9 bases and J dropped 4; count of bases not matched to a gene: 9. In germline, CDR1 is MDHEN, CDR2 SYDVKM. The CDR3 totals 14 residues. The CDR3 nucleotides read TGTGCCAGTGTAAGGGACAGGGAGCGAGAGACCCAGTACTTC. Its protein is CASVRDRERETQYF.

Remarks on this clone: Other DNA sequences from this sample encode an identical CDR3 as well. This chain joins TRBV15 and TRBJ2-1; 8 bases line up with TRBD2. The trim removed 0 bases at V and 0 bases at J, leaving 4 bases unmatched. The CDR3 length is 17 residues. Germline lookup yields CDR1 LNHNV and CDR2 YYDKDF (reference sequence). The CDR3 region has the DNA TGTGCCACCAGCAGAGAAACGGGGGGGGCCTCCTACAATGAGCAGTTCTTC. It is translated as CATSRETGGASYNEQFF.

V usage is TRBV7-9 and J usage is TRBJ1-4; 7 bases agree with TRBD1. Germline CDR1 is SEHNR and CDR2 is FQNEAQ (reference sequence). The CDR3 covers 15 residues. With V trimmed by 5 bases and J by 6 bases, 9 bases remained unmatched. The CDR3 DNA reads as TGTGCCAGCAGCCCATCGACAGGGTTGTATGAAAAACTGTTTTTT. Translated: CASSPSTGLYEKLFF.

The V gene is TRBV9, the J gene TRBJ1-2; D is unclear. V was trimmed by 3 bases and J by 1 base, leaving 7 bases between them. Germline loops: CDR1 SGDLS, CDR2 YYNGEE. This CDR3 comprises 13 residues. The CDR3 is CASSGSLNYGYTF. The CDR3, as DNA: TGTGCCAGCAGCGGTTCTCTTAACTATGGCTACACCTTC. The full variable domain, completed using reference TRBV9 and TRBJ1-2, is DSGVTQTPKHLITATGQRVTLRCSPRSGDLSVYWYQQSLDQGLQFLIQYYNGEERAKGNILERFSAQQFPDLHSELNLSSLELGDSALYFCASSGSLNYGYTFGSGTRLTVV.

This clone was counted once. The rearrangement joins TRBV18 to TRBJ2-7; the D is unclear. The CDR3 covers 13 residues. V was trimmed by 0 bases and J by 5 bases, leaving 8 bases between them. Germline V CDR1 and CDR2: KGHSH, LQKENI. The CDR3 region has the DNA TGTGCCAGCTCACCACCCGTTGGCAACGAGCAGTACTTC. This gives the protein CASSPPVGNEQYF.

Worth noting for this clone: The same CDR3 can be traced to other DNA sequences in this sample. The J gene is TRBJ2-7, the V gene TRBV27, with 11 bases fitting TRBD2. The germline V gene has CDR1 MNHEY and CDR2 SMNVEV (reference sequence). V lost 5 bases, J lost 4 bases, and 4 bases stayed unmatched. CDR3 length: 14 amino acids. The CDR3 DNA reads TGTGCCAGCAGTCCAGGGACTAGCGGATACGAGCAGTACTTC. Protein sequence: CASSPGTSGYEQYF.

The table lists this clone with a count of one. The V call is TRBV7-9, the J call TRBJ2-1; possibly TRBD2 for D (6 bases). Trimming cost V 1 base and J 4 bases, with 11 bases left between them. The germline CDR1 and CDR2 sequences are SEHNR and FQNEAQ (reference sequence). The CDR3 is made up of 15 amino acids. In DNA, the CDR3 is TGTGCCAGCAGCTTAGGGGGGGACGGATACAATGAGCAGTTCTTC. It codes for CASSLGGDGYNEQFF.

This clone is a singleton in its sample. J is TRBJ2-3 and V is TRBV28, with a tentative D call TRBD2 (6 bases). The CDR3 runs 14 residues. The germline V gene encodes CDR1 MDHEN and CDR2 SYDVKM. Between the trimmed V and J ends, which lost 7 bases and 7 bases, there was a span of 18 bases. CDR3 protein: CASKDQAGFHTQYF. The CDR3 nucleotides are TGTGCCAGCAAGGATCAGGCGGGATTTCATACGCAGTATTTT.

V gene TRBV6-5 combines with J gene TRBJ2-1, with a possible D match to TRBD1 (6 bases). CDR1 is MNHEY and CDR2 is SVGAGI in the germline V gene. V was trimmed by 6 bases and J by 5 bases, leaving 17 bases between them. The CDR3 totals 15 residues. In nucleotides, the CDR3 is TGTGCCAGCAGCCCTACAGGGATAGGACACAATGAGCAGTTCTTC. Translating it yields CASSPTGIGHNEQFF.

The chain carries TRBV28 and TRBJ2-7; D is perhaps TRBD2 (6 bases). CDR1 is MDHEN and CDR2 is SYDVKM in the germline V gene. Between the trimmed V and J ends, which lost 3 bases and 5 bases, there was a span of 23 bases. The CDR3 is 17 amino acids. CDR3 sequence: CASSLSGWPASVNEQYF. CDR3 nucleotides: TGTGCCAGCAGTTTGAGCGGGTGGCCGGCATCGGTGAACGAGCAGTACTTC. Variable domain in full (rest from reference TRBV28 and TRBJ2-7): DVKVTQSSRYLVKRTGEKVFLECVQDMDHENMFWYRQDPGLGLRLIYFSYDVKMKEKGDIPEGYSVSREKKERFSLILESASTNQTSMYLCASSLSGWPASVNEQYFGPGTRLTVT.

Concerning this clone: Other DNA sequences within the sample encode an identical CDR3. The chain combines TRBV27 with TRBJ2-7; 8 nucleotides align to TRBD1. CDR1 is MNHEY and CDR2 is SMNVEV in the germline V gene (reference sequence). Trimming removed 1 base from V and 3 bases from J; junction bases left unmatched: 2. The CDR3 covers 14 residues. The CDR3 DNA reads as TGTGCCAGCAGTTTATATACAGGGGGCTACGAGCAGTACTTC. This sequence encodes CASSLYTGGYEQYF.

The rearrangement links TRBV6-1 to TRBJ1-2; 10 positions agree with TRBD1. V shed 4 bases, J shed 6 bases, and the junction held 2 bases outside the gene matches. The CDR3 runs to 13 residues. Germline CDR1 is MNHNS and CDR2 is SASEGT. The CDR3 sequence: CASSVGTGDGYTF. For the CDR3, the DNA is TGTGCCAGCAGTGTCGGGACAGGGGATGGCTACACCTTC.

This clone appeared a few times. This chain links TRBV5-1 with TRBJ2-4; tentative D call: TRBD1 (6 bases). This CDR3 spans 18 amino acids. V lost 1 base to trimming and J lost 1 base, with 18 bases between them. Per germline, CDR1 SGHRS and CDR2 YFSETQ. The CDR3 sequence: CASSLWPGEMMAKNIQYF. The DNA of the CDR3 is TGCGCCAGCAGCTTGTGGCCAGGGGAGATGATGGCCAAAAACATTCAGTACTTC.

J is TRBJ2-3 and V is TRBV5-1; 7 positions match TRBD2. Germline values: CDR1 SGHRS, CDR2 YFSETQ. The CDR3 runs to 14 residues. Unmatched junction bases numbered 9, after V lost 0 bases and J lost 11 bases. CDR3 amino acids: CASSLEATSSGQYF. In DNA, the CDR3 is TGCGCCAGCAGCTTGGAAGCGACTAGCAGTGGGCAGTATTTT.

The chain links TRBV2 to TRBJ1-1; 8 bases align to TRBD1. In germline, CDR1 is SNHLY, CDR2 FYNNEI. Trimming removed 6 bases from V and 8 bases from J; junction bases left unmatched: 8. The CDR3 has 13 residues. The CDR3 sequence: CASSLDREDEAFF. CDR3 coding DNA: TGTGCCAGCAGCCTGGACAGGGAGGACGAAGCTTTCTTT.

Worth noting for this clone: At one end, the junction sequence differs from germline, possibly due to a read error. The V gene is TRBV7-9, the J gene TRBJ2-7; D possibly corresponds to TRBD2 (6 bases). This CDR3 comprises 12 residues. The germline gives CDR1 SEHNR, CDR2 FQNEAQ (reference sequence). The CDR3 spells CSSSIGGYEQYF. The CDR3 bases are TGTTCCAGCAGCATCGGGGGCTACGAGCAGTACTTC.

This chain links TRBV29-1 with TRBJ2-3; possibly TRBD2 for D (6 bases). CDR1 and CDR2 from the germline V gene are SQVTM and ANQGSEA. V lost 8 bases to trimming and J lost 4 bases, with 19 bases between them. CDR3 size: 14 residues. CDR3 nucleotide sequence: TGCAGCCTCGCGCGGGGAAACGGCGCAGATACGCAGTATTTT. Its translation: CSLARGNGADTQYF.

This clone occurred a few times. The V gene is TRBV28, the J gene TRBJ1-4; 11 nucleotides match TRBD1. Germline V lookup: CDR1 MDHEN, CDR2 SYDVKM. The CDR3 covers 15 residues. Unmatched junction bases numbered 4, after V lost 2 bases and J lost 8 bases. CDR3 loop: CASSLVGDRGEKLFF. The CDR3 bases are TGTGCCAGCAGTTTAGTAGGGGACAGGGGGGAAAAACTGTTTTTT.

Worth noting for this clone: Within the sample, other DNA sequences also encode this same CDR3. The V gene is TRBV19, the J gene TRBJ2-1; TRBD2 aligns across 7 bases. Germline V gene data show CDR1 as LNHDA and CDR2 as SQIVND (reference sequence). The CDR3 runs to 13 residues. V shed 6 bases and J 7 bases; nucleotides not matched to a gene: 6. CDR3 in amino acids: CASSREGQNEQFF. The CDR3 coding sequence is TGTGCCAGTAGCAGGGAGGGCCAGAATGAGCAGTTCTTC.

The chain has TRBV27 and TRBJ2-5; 10 nucleotides match TRBD1. Germline V gene data show CDR1 as MNHEY and CDR2 as SMNVEV (reference sequence). V was clipped by 6 bases and J by 2 bases; unmatched bases: 12. The CDR3 extends over 17 amino acids. The CDR3 nucleotides read TGTGCCAGCAGCCACCTCCGGGACAGGGGCGAACAAGAGACCCAGTACTTC. This gives the protein CASSHLRDRGEQETQYF.

The chain carries TRBV28 and TRBJ2-5; D remains unclear. Trimming took off 6 bases at V and 3 bases at J, with 11 bases between the two ends. From germline, CDR1 is MDHEN and CDR2 SYDVKM. The CDR3 covers 13 residues. CDR3 residues: CASRDFAKETQYF. For the CDR3, the DNA is TGTGCCAGCAGAGACTTCGCTAAAGAGACCCAGTACTTC.

The J gene is TRBJ2-7, the V gene TRBV30; the D gene is possibly TRBD1 (6 bases). V was shortened by 0 bases and J by 3 bases, with 12 bases between the two germline ends. The CDR3 spans 14 residues. Germline loops: CDR1 GTSNPN, CDR2 SVGIG (reference sequence). The CDR3 protein is CAWSVLGGLYEQYF. The CDR3 DNA sequence: TGTGCCTGGAGTGTACTTGGGGGCCTCTACGAGCAGTACTTC. Together with reference TRBV30 and TRBJ2-7, the CDR3 gives the full variable domain: SQTIHQWPATLVQPVGSPLSLECTVEGTSNPNLYWYRQAAGRGLQLLFYSVGIGQISSEVPQNLSASRPQDRQFILSSKKLLLSDSGFYLCAWSVLGGLYEQYFGPGTRLTVT.

The chain carries TRBV27 and TRBJ2-5, with 8 bases matching TRBD1. The end of the DNA is better explained by TRBJ2-7, so the J call may be wrong. The germline gives CDR1 MNHEY, CDR2 SMNVEV (reference sequence). This CDR3 has 15 amino acids. CDR3: CASASWDRSDYEQYF. The CDR3 region has the DNA TGTGCCAGTGCTAGTTGGGACAGGTCGGACTACGAGCAGTACTTC.

The CDR3: CASSQETGARNTGELFF. Here the CDR3 DNA reads TGCGCCAGCAGCCAAGAGACAGGGGCCAGGAACACCGGGGAGCTGTTTTTT. The chain links TRBV4-1 to TRBJ2-2; 8 bases map to TRBD1. CDR3 length equals 17 residues. Germline CDR1 and CDR2: MGHRA and YSYEKL. V shed 0 bases, J shed 1 base, and the junction held 4 bases outside the gene matches.

CDR3 protein: CASTADPSQGVLDLQPQHF. The DNA for the CDR3 is TGTGCCAGTACCGCGGACCCGTCACAAGGGGTATTGGATCTTCAGCCCCAGCATTTT. The chain employs TRBV19 and TRBJ1-5, with D tentatively TRBD1 (5 bases). V was cut by 7 bases and J by 6 bases, with 31 bases left in between. Germline CDR1 reads LNHDA; CDR2 reads SQIVND (reference sequence). The length of the CDR3 is 19 residues.

The V and J genes are TRBV7-8 and TRBJ2-1; 7 bases fit TRBD2. CDR3 length: 18 residues. V lost 4 bases, J lost 0 bases, and 12 bases stayed unmatched. The germline V gene encodes CDR1 SGHVS and CDR2 FQNEAQ. CDR3 in DNA: TGTGCCAGCAGCTCACCCGTGGTGGGGGGGAGCTCCTACAATGAGCAGTTCTTC. It is translated as CASSSPVVGGSSYNEQFF.

This chain uses TRBV28 with TRBJ2-3; 11 bases are a match to TRBD2. Germline-derived CDR1 and CDR2 are MDHEN and SYDVKM. This CDR3 region has 18 residues. V shed 3 bases and J 1 base; nucleotides not matched to a gene: 9. CDR3 amino acids: CASSLNLAGGLGTDTQYF. The CDR3 region has the DNA TGTGCCAGCAGTTTGAATTTAGCGGGAGGGCTGGGCACAGATACGCAGTATTTT.

The chain carries TRBV18 and TRBJ2-3; D may be TRBD1 (5 bases). The CDR3 consists of 12 residues. V was shortened by 8 bases and J by 3 bases, with 9 bases between the two germline ends. Germline CDR1 and CDR2: KGHSH and LQKENI. The CDR3 loop is CASKGLTDTQYF. In DNA form, the CDR3 reads TGTGCCAGCAAGGGGCTAACAGATACGCAGTATTTT.